This T cell receptor (beta chain) was documented in a study of blood T cell repertoires in COVID-19. This table comes from immunoSEQ multiplex PCR, and its TCRdb copy is limited to in-frame clones, with some not included. The table lists 300,000 or so clones, 86% of them singletons. The CDR3 is 13 amino acids. Trimming pared 7 bases from V and 8 bases from J, leaving 16 bases between. CDR1 is LGHNA and CDR2 is YNFKEQ in the germline V gene. Sequenced material: peripheral blood. The chain couples TRBV4-2 to TRBJ2-3; D tentatively fits TRBD1 or TRBD2 (7 bases each). This TCR derives from a woman between 45 and 65 years old with acute or convalescent COVID-19. CDR3 nucleotide sequence: TGTGCCAGCAACCGAGACAGGGAGGGTACGCAGTATTTT. Encoded protein: CASNRDREGTQYF.